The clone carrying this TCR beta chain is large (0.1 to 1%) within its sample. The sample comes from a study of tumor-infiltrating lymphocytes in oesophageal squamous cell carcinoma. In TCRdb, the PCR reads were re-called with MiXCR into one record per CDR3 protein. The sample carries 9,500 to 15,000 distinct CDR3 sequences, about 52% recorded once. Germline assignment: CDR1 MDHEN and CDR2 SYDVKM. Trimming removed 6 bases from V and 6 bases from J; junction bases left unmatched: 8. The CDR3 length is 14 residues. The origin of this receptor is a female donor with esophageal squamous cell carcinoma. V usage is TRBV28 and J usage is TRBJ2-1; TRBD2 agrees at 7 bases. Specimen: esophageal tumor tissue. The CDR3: CASREASGVNEQFF. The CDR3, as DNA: TGTGCCAGCAGGGAGGCTAGCGGAGTCAATGAGCAGTTCTTC. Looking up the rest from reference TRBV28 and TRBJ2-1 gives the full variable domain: DVKVTQSSRYLVKRTGEKVFLECVQDMDHENMFWYRQDPGLGLRLIYFSYDVKMKEKGDIPEGYSVSREKKERFSLILESASTNQTSMYLCASREASGVNEQFFGPGTRLTVL.